This paragraph reports one T cell receptor (beta chain). Its antigen is currently unknown. This beta chain was picked up by a library intended for alpha chains and is off target, so its count carries little meaning. CDR3 length: 13 residues. The germline V gene encodes CDR1 DFQATT and CDR2 SNEGSKA (reference sequence). Trimming left V 0 bases short and J 4 bases short, with 9 bases between. The sample is drawn from a study of glioma-infiltrating T cells. The iRepertoire nested amplicon-rescue multiplex PCR amplified TCR alpha and beta CDR3s from RNA. TCRdb reprocessed the multiplex PCR reads with MiXCR, giving one entry per CDR3 protein. Counted here are fewer than 4,000 distinct CDR3 sequences, about 92% occurring once; the ten biggest clones make up less than 30%. Study outcomes and limitations: Above-expected tissue-blood divergence occurred in all gliomas, most in low-grade ones.

The chain has TRBV20-1 and TRBJ2-5, with D perhaps matching TRBD1 (5 bases). This sequence originates from a human donor with low-grade glioma or glioblastoma, undergoing nonglioma brain surgery, or in good health (not recorded which). The sequencing sample was made of glioma tissue, nonneoplastic brain tissue, or PBMCs (not recorded which). CDR3 DNA: TGCAGTGCTAGAGAGCCAAGGGGAGAGACCCAGTACTTC. Protein sequence: CSAREPRGETQYF.